These T cell receptor beta chains were read from a single sample in a study of identical twins. TCRdb analysed the 5' RACE reads with MiXCR anew, one entry per CDR3 protein. The sample records 400,000 to 650,000 distinct CDR3 sequences, 20% to 25% being singletons. The data also belong to a second study, concerning T cells expressing NK-cell markers.

Source material: CD4+ T cells sorted from blood. The receptors shown here come from a young woman in good health. Each CDR3 is given without its conserved first and last residue.

J	V	CDR3
TRBJ1-1	TRBV5-1	ASSLEGQGIAEAF
TRBJ2-3	TRBV9	ASSVAATRGTDTQY
TRBJ1-1	TRBV12-3/TRBV12-4	ASSLGWGWNTEAF
TRBJ2-7	TRBV5-6	ASSLDLSGGSYEQY
TRBJ2-3	TRBV5-1	ASSLERGGLGDTQY
TRBJ1-2	TRBV20-1	SARDPGYGYT
TRBJ2-3	TRBV20-1	SAIARASTDTQY
TRBJ1-2	TRBV20-1	SAPNSGTGGAGYT
TRBJ2-7	TRBV7-2	ASSLSPRYEQY
TRBJ1-2	TRBV29-1	SGEAANYGYT
TRBJ2-2	TRBV12-3/TRBV12-4	ASSLRWGSGELF
TRBJ2-3	TRBV6-5	ASSSLGLAGDTQY
TRBJ2-7	TRBV28	ASRQGAGRYEQY
TRBJ2-2	TRBV4-3	ASSQFQGGELF
TRBJ1-1	TRBV5-1	ASSFLPGGSSTEAF
TRBJ2-6	TRBV10-2	ASSDSGANVLT
TRBJ2-7	TRBV12-3/TRBV12-4	ASSSQAHEQY
TRBJ2-5	TRBV5-1	ASSSTSGGRWETQY
TRBJ1-2	TRBV20-1	SARGRTDTAT
TRBJ2-7	TRBV4-2	ASSQLGTSYEQY
TRBJ2-3	TRBV11-3	ASSLGAGATDTQY
TRBJ2-1	TRBV2	ATNRLAGGNEQF
TRBJ1-3	TRBV9	ASSVVPTGNTIY
TRBJ2-3	TRBV9	ASSARTGVTDTQY
TRBJ2-7	TRBV20-1	SASSGRGRREQY
TRBJ2-2	TRBV5-1	ASHETGNTGELF
TRBJ2-5	TRBV20-1	SALAWETQY
TRBJ2-6	TRBV5-1	ASRVGSGANVLT
TRBJ2-7	TRBV7-2	ASTMGGSSYEQY
TRBJ1-4	TRBV7-6	ASAPWSSTDPNEKLF
TRBJ1-3	TRBV12-3/TRBV12-4	ASSWDSYSGNTIY